Following are 4 T cell receptor beta chains from one sample sequenced in a study of T cells in Graves' hyperthyroidism and ophthalmopathy. TCR beta CDR3 region amplification was performed from RNA transcripts. The HTBI primer set was used in a first-round RT-PCR of the TCR CDR3. TCRdb called the multiplex PCR reads again in MiXCR, with one record for every CDR3 protein. The sample carries about 560,000 distinct CDR3 sequences, approximately 44% recorded once. The sequencing sample was made of peripheral blood or thyroid tissue (not recorded which). The receptors derive from a woman aged 18-29 years with Graves' hyperthyroidism.

This clonotype occurred many times. This chain uses TRBV29-1 with TRBJ2-7, with TRBD2 matching over 8 bases. The CDR3 covers 13 residues. CDR1 and CDR2 from the germline V gene are SQVTM and ANQGSEA. V shed 3 bases, J shed 6 bases, and the junction held 7 bases outside the gene matches. CDR3 amino acids: CSVERTSIGEQYF. The CDR3 DNA reads as TGCAGCGTTGAGCGGACTAGCATTGGCGAGCAGTACTTC.

This clonotype has at least ten counts. The gene calls are TRBV9 and TRBJ1-6; 10 nucleotides align to TRBD1. The CDR3 runs 15 residues. V lost 4 bases and J lost 16; bases outside the gene matches: 14. Germline V gene sequence: CDR1 SGDLS, CDR2 YYNGEE. The CDR3 loop is CASSQRGTGVPSLHF. Here the CDR3 DNA reads TGTGCCAGCAGCCAACGTGGGACAGGGGTTCCTTCTCTCCACTTT.

The chain combines TRBV10-3 with TRBJ1-2; TRBD1 matches 7 bases. Germline V gene lookup returns CDR1 ENHRY and CDR2 SYGVKD. Germline trimming cut 3 bases from V and 8 bases from J; bases unmatched to any gene: 3. The CDR3 is 12 amino acids. DNA of the CDR3: TGTGCCATCAGTGACCAGGGGGACGGCTACACCTTC. Amino acid sequence: CAISDQGDGYTF.

The chain uses TRBV7-9 and TRBJ2-2; 7 nucleotides align to TRBD1. The CDR3 has 14 amino acids. Germline V lookup: CDR1 SEHNR, CDR2 FQNEAQ (reference sequence). J was trimmed by 5 bases and V by 6 bases; bases with no gene match: 6. In nucleotides, the CDR3 is TGTGCCAGCAGTTACTCGACAGGGACCGGGGAGCTGTTTTTT. Translating gives CASSYSTGTGELFF. Drawing the rest from reference TRBV7-9 and TRBJ2-2, the complete variable domain is DTGVSQNPRHKITKRGQNVTFRCDPISEHNRLYWYRQTLGQGPEFLTYFQNEAQLEKSRLLSDRFSAERPKGSFSTLEIQRTEQGDSAMYLCASSYSTGTGELFFGEGSRLTVL.